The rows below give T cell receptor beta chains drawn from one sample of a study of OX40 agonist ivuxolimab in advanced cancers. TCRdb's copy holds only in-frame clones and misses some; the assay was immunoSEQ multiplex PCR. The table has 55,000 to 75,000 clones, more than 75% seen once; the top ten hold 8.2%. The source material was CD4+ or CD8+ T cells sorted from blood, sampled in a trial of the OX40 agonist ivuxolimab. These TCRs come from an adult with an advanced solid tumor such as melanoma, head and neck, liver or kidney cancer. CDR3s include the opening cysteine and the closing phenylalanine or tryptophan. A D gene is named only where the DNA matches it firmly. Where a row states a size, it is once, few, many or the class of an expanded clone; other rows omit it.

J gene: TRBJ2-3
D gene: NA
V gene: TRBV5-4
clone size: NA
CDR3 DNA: TGTGCCAGCAGCGCGGAGGGCTCGGAACCGCAGTATTTT
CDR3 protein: CASSAEGSEPQYF

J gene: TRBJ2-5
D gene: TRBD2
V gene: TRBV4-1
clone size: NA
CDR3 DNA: TGCGCCAGCAGCCAATACTGGACTAGCAGCGAGACCCAGTACTTC
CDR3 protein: CASSQYWTSSETQYF

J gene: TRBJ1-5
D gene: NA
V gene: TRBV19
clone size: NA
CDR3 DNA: TGTGCCAGTAGTATTGGGGGCGGGGGGATCGGCAATCAGCCCCAGCATTTT
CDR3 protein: CASSIGGGGIGNQPQHF

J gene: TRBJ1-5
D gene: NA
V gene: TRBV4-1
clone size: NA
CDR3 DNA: TGCGCCAGCAGCCAATATTTTCCGGGTTCAATTCTTGGCAATCAGCCCCAGCATTTT
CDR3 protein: CASSQYFPGSILGNQPQHF

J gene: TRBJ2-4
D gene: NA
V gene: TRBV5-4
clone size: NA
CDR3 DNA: TGTGCCAGCAGCTTGGGGGGCGCCATCAAAAACATTCAGTACTTC
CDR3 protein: CASSLGGAIKNIQYF

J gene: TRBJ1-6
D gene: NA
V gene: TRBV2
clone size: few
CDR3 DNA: TGTGCCAGCATCCGGGACACACAGTCGGGATCACCCCTCCACTTT
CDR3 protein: CASIRDTQSGSPLHF

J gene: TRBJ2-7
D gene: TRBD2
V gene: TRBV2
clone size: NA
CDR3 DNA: TGTGCCAGCAGTTTATATAGCGGGAGCACCTACGAGCAGTACTTC
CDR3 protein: CASSLYSGSTYEQYF

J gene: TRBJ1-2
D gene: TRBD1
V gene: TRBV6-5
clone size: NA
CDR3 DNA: TGTGCCACGGGAAAAGGGGGCTACTATGGCTACACCTTC
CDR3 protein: CATGKGGYYGYTF

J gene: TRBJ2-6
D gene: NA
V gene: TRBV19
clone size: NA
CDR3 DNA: TGTGCCAGCCGGTCTGGGGCCAACGTCCTGACTTTC
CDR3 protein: CASRSGANVLTF

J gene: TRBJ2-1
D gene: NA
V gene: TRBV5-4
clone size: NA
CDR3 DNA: TGTGCCAGCAGCTTGGGAATTGCGGAGCAGTTCTTC
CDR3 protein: CASSLGIAEQFF

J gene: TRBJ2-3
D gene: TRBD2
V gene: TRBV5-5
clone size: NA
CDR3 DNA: TGTGCCAGCAGCTTGGCAGGGACTAGGGGTACAGATACGCAGTATTTT
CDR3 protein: CASSLAGTRGTDTQYF

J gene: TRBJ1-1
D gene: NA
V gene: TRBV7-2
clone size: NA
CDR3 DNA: TGTGCCAGCAGCTTAGTTGGAGCTTGGAACACTGAAGCTTTCTTT
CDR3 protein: CASSLVGAWNTEAFF

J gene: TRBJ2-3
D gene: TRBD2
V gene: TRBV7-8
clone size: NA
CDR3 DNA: TGTGCCAGCTCGAGCGGGGCCACAGATACGCAGTATTTT
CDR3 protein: CASSSGATDTQYF

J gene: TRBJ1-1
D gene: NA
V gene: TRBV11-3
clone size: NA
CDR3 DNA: TGTGCCAGCAGCTTCGAGGGCCGGAACACTGAAGCTTTCTTT
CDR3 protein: CASSFEGRNTEAFF

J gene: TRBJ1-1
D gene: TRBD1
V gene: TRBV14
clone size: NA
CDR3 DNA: TGTGCCAGCAGCCGGCGACAGGGAAACACTGAAGCTTTCTTT
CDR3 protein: CASSRRQGNTEAFF

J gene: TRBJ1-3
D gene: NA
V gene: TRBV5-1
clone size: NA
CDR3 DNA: TGCGCCAGCAGCTTGGGTCCGGCAAGCTCTGGAAACACCATATATTTT
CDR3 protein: CASSLGPASSGNTIYF

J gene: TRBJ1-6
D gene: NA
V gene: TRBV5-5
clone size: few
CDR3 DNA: TGTGCCAGCCAGCGGGGGGCGGGCTTCGATTCACCCCTCCACTTT
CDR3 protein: CASQRGAGFDSPLHF

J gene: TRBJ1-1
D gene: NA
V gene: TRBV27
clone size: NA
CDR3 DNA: TGTGCCAGCAGTTTAAGGAGGGGTGAAGCTTTCTTT
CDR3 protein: CASSLRRGEAFF

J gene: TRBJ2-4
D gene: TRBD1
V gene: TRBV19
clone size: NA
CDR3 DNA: TGTGCCAGCTCCCCGGGACAGCTAGCCAAAAACATTCAGTACTTC
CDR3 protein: CASSPGQLAKNIQYF

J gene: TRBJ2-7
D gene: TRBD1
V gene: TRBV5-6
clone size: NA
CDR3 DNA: TGTGCCAGCAGCTCGGGGACAGGCGAAAATCCCTACGAGCAGTACTTC
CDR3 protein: CASSSGTGENPYEQYF

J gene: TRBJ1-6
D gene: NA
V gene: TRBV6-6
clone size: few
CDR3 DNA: TGTGCCAGCAGTCCGACCGATCACCGCCTCCACTTT
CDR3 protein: CASSPTDHRLHF

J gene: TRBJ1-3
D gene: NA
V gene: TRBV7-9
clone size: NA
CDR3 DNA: TGTGCCAGCAGCCTAGACTCTGGAAACACCATATATTTT
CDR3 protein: CASSLDSGNTIYF

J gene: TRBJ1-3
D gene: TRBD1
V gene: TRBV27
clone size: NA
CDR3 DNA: TGTGCCAGCAGGGGGACAGGGAGAAACACCATATATTTT
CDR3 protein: CASRGTGRNTIYF

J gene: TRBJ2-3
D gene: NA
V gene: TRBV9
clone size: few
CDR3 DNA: TGTGCCAGCAGCGTACAGGGTGGAGATACGCAGTATTTT
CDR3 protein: CASSVQGGDTQYF

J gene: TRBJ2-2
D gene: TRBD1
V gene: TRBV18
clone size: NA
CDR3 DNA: TGTGCCAGCTCACCCCCGACAGGGGCTGGCGGGGAGCTGTTTTTT
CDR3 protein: CASSPPTGAGGELFF

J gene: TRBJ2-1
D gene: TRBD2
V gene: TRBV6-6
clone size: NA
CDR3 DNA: TGTGCCAGCAGCCCAACTAGCGGAACCTACAATGAGCAGTTCTTC
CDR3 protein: CASSPTSGTYNEQFF

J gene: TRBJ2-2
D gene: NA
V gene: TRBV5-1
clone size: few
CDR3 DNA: TGCGCCAGCAGCGTCCCAGGGGCTCAGGCCGGGGAGCTGTTTTTT
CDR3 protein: CASSVPGAQAGELFF

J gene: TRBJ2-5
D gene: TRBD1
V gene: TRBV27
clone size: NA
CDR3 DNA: TGTGCCAGCAGTCCTTCCGGGACAGGCGAGGAGACCCAGTACTTC
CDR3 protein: CASSPSGTGEETQYF

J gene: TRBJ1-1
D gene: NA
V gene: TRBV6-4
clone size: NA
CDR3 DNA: TGTGCCAGCAGTGACACGGACAGAAACACTGAAGCTTTCTTT
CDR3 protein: CASSDTDRNTEAFF

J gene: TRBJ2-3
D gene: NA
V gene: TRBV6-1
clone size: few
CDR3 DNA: TGTGCCAGCAGTGATATTCAGTTTGATACGCAGTATTTT
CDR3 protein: CASSDIQFDTQYF

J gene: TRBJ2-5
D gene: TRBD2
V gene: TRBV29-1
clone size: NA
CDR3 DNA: TGCAGCGTTGACCGCGGGACTAGCAAACAAGAGACCCAGTACTTC
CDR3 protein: CSVDRGTSKQETQYF

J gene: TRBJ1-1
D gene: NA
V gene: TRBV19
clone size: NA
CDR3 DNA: TGTGCCAGTAGGAGGGGGACCACTGAAGCTTTCTTT
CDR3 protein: CASRRGTTEAFF

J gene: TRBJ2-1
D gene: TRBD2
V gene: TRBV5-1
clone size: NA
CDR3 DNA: TGCGCCAGCAGCGATAGCGGGGGCTGGGGTGAGCAGTTCTTC
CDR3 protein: CASSDSGGWGEQFF

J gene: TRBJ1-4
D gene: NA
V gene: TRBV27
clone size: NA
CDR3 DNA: TGTGCCAGCAGTTTACGGCGAGACAATGAAAAACTGTTTTTT
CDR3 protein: CASSLRRDNEKLFF

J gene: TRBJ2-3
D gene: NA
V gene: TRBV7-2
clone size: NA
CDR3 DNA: TGTGCCAGCAGCCCATTCGGAGGTCAAGCAGATACGCAGTATTTT
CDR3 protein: CASSPFGGQADTQYF

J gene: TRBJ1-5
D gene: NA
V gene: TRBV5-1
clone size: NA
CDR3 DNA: TGCGCCAGCAGCTTATTCGGCCTTCACGATCAGCCCCAGCATTTT
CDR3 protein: CASSLFGLHDQPQHF

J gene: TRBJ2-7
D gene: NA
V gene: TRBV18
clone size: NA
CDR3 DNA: TGTGCCAGCTCAATGACAGTTGGTGGGAACGAGCAGTACTTC
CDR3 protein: CASSMTVGGNEQYF

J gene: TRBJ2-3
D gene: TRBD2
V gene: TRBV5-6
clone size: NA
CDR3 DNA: TGTGCCAGCAGCTTTGGGGCGGGGGGACCCACAGATACGCAGTATTTT
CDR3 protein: CASSFGAGGPTDTQYF

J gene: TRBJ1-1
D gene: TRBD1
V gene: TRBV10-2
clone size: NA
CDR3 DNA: TGCGCCAGCTCTGTCGGGACAGTGAACACTGAAGCTTTCTTT
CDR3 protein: CASSVGTVNTEAFF

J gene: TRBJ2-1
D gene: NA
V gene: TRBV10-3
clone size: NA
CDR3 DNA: TGTGCCATCAGTGAATCGATCTCCTACAATGAGCAGTTCTTC
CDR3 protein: CAISESISYNEQFF

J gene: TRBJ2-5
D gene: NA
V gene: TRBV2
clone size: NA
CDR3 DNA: TGTGCCAGCAGTCAATGGGGAACCCAAGAGACCCAGTACTTC
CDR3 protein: CASSQWGTQETQYF

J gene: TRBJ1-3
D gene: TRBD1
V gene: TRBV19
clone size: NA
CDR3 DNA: TGTGCCAGTAGTATAGGAGAGGGGACAGGGACTGGAAACACCATATATTTT
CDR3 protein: CASSIGEGTGTGNTIYF

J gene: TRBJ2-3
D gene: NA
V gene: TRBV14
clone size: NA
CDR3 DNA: TGTGCCAGCAGCCAATCCGCAGGGCCCCGCACAGATACGCAGTATTTT
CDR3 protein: CASSQSAGPRTDTQYF

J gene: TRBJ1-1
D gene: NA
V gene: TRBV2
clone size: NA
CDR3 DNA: TGTGCCAGCAGTGAAGCCAGGACCGGGATGAACACTGAAGCTTTCTTT
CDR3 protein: CASSEARTGMNTEAFF

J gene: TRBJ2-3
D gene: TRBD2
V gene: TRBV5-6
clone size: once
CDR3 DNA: TGTGCCAGCAGCTTGCTTAGCGGGGGCACAGATACGCAGTATTTT
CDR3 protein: CASSLLSGGTDTQYF

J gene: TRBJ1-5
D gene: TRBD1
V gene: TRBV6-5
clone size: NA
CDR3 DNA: TGTGCCAGCCGATCCGGGACAGGGAATCAGCCCCAGCATTTT
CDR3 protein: CASRSGTGNQPQHF

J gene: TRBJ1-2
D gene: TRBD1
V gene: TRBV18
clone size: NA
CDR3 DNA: TGTGCCAGCTCTCGAGACAGGGGTTACTATGGCTACACCTTC
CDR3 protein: CASSRDRGYYGYTF

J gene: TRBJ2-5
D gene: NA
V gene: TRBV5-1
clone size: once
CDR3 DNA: TGCGCCAGCAGCTTGGCCGGGTCCCTAGGGACCCAGTACTTC
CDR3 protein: CASSLAGSLGTQYF

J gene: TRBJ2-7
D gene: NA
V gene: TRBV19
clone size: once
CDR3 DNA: TGTGCCAGTAGTATCAATATCCGGTCCTACGAGCAGTACTTC
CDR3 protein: CASSINIRSYEQYF

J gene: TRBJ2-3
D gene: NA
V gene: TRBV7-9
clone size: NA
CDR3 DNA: TGTGCCAGCAGCTCGGCGGGACGGTCCACAGATACGCAGTATTTT
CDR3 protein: CASSSAGRSTDTQYF

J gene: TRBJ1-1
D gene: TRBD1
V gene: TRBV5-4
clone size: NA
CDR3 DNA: TGTGCCAGCAGCTTCGGACAGGGGGTTGGAATGAACACTGAAGCTTTCTTT
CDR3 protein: CASSFGQGVGMNTEAFF

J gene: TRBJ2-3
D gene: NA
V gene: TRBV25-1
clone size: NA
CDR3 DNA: TGTGCCAGCAGCCGGGCTGGGGGAAGCAGCACAGATACGCAGTATTTT
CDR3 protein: CASSRAGGSSTDTQYF

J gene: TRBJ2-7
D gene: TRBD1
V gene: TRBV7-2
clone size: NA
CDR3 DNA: TGTGCCAGCAGCTCTATCCGGGACAGGGTCAACGAGCAGTACTTC
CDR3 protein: CASSSIRDRVNEQYF

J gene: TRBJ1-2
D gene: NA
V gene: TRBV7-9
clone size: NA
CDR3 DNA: TGTGCCAGCAGCTCTTCAGGGAATACGAACTATGGCTACACCTTC
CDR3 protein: CASSSSGNTNYGYTF

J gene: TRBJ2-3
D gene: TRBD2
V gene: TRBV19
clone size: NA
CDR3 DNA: TGTGCCAGTAGTTCCCGACGGCCCGCGGGAGGCACAGATACGCAGTATTTT
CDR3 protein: CASSSRRPAGGTDTQYF

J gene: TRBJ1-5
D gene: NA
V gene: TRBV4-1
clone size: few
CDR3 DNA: TGCGCCAGCAGCCAAATCAATCAGCCCCAGCATTTT
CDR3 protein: CASSQINQPQHF

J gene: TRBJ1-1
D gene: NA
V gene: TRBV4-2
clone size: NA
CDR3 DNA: TGTGCCAGCAGCCAAGATTTGATGGGGAACACTGAAGCTTTCTTT
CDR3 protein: CASSQDLMGNTEAFF

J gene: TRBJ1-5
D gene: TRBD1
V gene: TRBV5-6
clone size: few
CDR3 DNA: TGTGCCAGCAGCTTGGCTGGACAGGGGGTTCAGCCCCAGCATTTT
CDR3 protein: CASSLAGQGVQPQHF

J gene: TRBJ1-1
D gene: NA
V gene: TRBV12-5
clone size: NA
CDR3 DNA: TGTGCTAGTGGTCTATCGCAGGGTGTCGGCACTGAAGCTTTCTTT
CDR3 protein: CASGLSQGVGTEAFF